This TCR beta chain stems from a study of blood T cell repertoires in COVID-19. As for the study in general: COVID-19 samples collected from the United States, Italy and Spain covered acute and convalescent phases. The cDNA or gDNA used as material had been derived from T cells, B-cell-depleted T cells, or PBMCs.

The data were produced by immunoSEQ multiplex PCR, yet TCRdb's version contains in-frame clones alone and is incomplete. In the table there are 150,000 to 180,000 clones, under 95% of which are singletons. This clonotype was sampled from a man aged 45-65 years with acute or convalescent COVID-19. The sequenced sample was peripheral blood.

The CDR3 coding sequence is TGTGCCAGCAGCGAGGGAATTGGAAACACCATATATTTT. It yields the protein CASSEGIGNTIYF. The chain couples TRBV6-5 to TRBJ1-3, with no clear D. Between the trimmed V and J ends, which lost 6 bases and 3 bases, there was a span of 9 bases. This CDR3 is 13 amino acids long. Germline CDR1 and CDR2: MNHEY and SVGAGI.